This paragraph covers one T cell receptor beta chain sequence. Its matching antigen is unknown. These data originate in a study of shared clonotypes between healthy human individuals. Study-wide background: Aged between 18 and 49, the donors were a couple of women and a few men. General study findings and limits: Sorted-subset sequencing was shown by rarefaction to be incomplete despite large depth.

Some clones are missing from TCRdb's copy, which holds only in-frame ones; the method was immunoSEQ multiplex PCR. Altogether about 1 million clones are present, 75% being singletons, with the ten largest covering 1.5%. The CDR3 is 12 amino acids. The germline gives CDR1 SGHRS, CDR2 YFSETQ. V was cut by 4 bases and J by 7 bases, with 12 bases left in between. This receptor was taken from a young man in good health. The rearrangement links TRBV5-1 to TRBJ2-7, with D maybe TRBD1 (6 bases). Sequencing was done on a sample of memory CD4+ T cells sorted from blood. Subset specified: CD45RA-negative fraction. Written as DNA, the CDR3 is TGCGCCAGCAGCGCACCTGGGACAGAGCAGTACTTC. Translated: CASSAPGTEQYF.